The entry below describes one T cell receptor beta chain. Its antigen is as yet unknown. From germline, CDR1 is LNHDA and CDR2 SQIVND (reference sequence). The V segment lost 4 bases and the J segment 8 bases; nucleotides outside the gene matches: 4. CDR3 length: 15 residues. The PCR used 60 Vbeta and 13 Jbeta primers. This table comes from immunoSEQ multiplex PCR, and its TCRdb copy is limited to in-frame clones, with some not included. The sample has 90,000 to 130,000 clones, more than 65% seen once. The data were taken from a study of cytomegalovirus exposure and HLA in healthy donors. Study results and limitations: The study assumed roughly uniform donor sequencing depth for presence/absence analyses. TCR sequences were mostly rare, though some public TCRs occurred in many donors.

At sampling all donors were nominally healthy, likely with unrecorded immune exposures. The sequenced material came from PBMCs. This chain connects TRBV19 to TRBJ2-1; 14 nucleotides match TRBD2. The TCR sequence derives from a man in his thirties or forties in good health and CMV-seropositive. CDR3 region: CASSTRLAGGHEQFF. The CDR3 DNA sequence: TGTGCCAGTAGTACAAGACTAGCGGGGGGGCATGAGCAGTTCTTC.